This T cell receptor beta chain was documented in a study of T cells in Graves' hyperthyroidism and ophthalmopathy. Around 10 ml fresh peripheral blood yielded the PBMCs. This clonotype was detected ten times or more. The antigen is undetermined. The CDR3 regions of TCR beta were amplified from RNA transcripts. TCR CDR3 underwent first-round RT-PCR with the HTBI primer set. TCRdb reanalysed the multiplex PCR reads using MiXCR and keeps one entry per CDR3 protein. The data hold 550,000 to 650,000 distinct CDR3 sequences, with approximately 15% observed a single time. The CDR3 extends over 14 amino acids. The germline V and J ends were trimmed by 5 bases and 6 bases, with 17 bases remaining between them. Germline V CDR1 and CDR2: DFQATT, SNEGSKA (reference sequence). Notes on the study in general: Researchers report that a 13 V-J model separated ophthalmopathy from stable hyperthyroidism. The model identified upcoming ophthalmopathy a median approximately 6.4 months ahead of onset.

This sequence joins TRBV20-1 and TRBJ2-1; D possibly corresponds to TRBD2 (5 bases). The sample taken for sequencing was blood. The origin of this receptor is a woman aged 35 to 49 with Graves' hyperthyroidism. CDR3 in DNA: TGCAGTGCTTTTGACTATCGGGTCCCCAATGAGCAGTTCTTC. Protein sequence: CSAFDYRVPNEQFF.